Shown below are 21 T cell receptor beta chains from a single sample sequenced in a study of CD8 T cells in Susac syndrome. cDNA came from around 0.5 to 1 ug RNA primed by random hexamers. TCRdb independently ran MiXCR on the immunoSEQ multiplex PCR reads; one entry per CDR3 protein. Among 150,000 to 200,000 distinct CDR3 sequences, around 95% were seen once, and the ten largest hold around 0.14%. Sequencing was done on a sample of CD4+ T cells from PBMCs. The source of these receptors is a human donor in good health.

In DNA form, the CDR3 reads TGTGCCAGCAGCCATCGGGACAGGAACACTGAAGCTTTCTTT. Residues: CASSHRDRNTEAFF. The chain uses TRBV3-1 and TRBJ1-1, with 7 bases matching TRBD1. V shed 3 bases and J 1 base; nucleotides not matched to a gene: 2. Germline V gene data show CDR1 as LGHDT and CDR2 as YNNKEL (reference sequence). This CDR3 contains 14 residues.

The DNA of the CDR3 is TGTGCCAGCAGCTCGCCCGGGACAGGGGGCTACGAGCAGTACTTC. This encodes CASSSPGTGGYEQYF. The chain combines TRBV7-9 with TRBJ2-7; 11 bases fit TRBD1. Germline loops: CDR1 SEHNR, CDR2 FQNEAQ (reference sequence). With 4 bases clipped from V and 3 bases from J, the junction kept 5 bases outside the gene matches. The CDR3 has 15 amino acids.

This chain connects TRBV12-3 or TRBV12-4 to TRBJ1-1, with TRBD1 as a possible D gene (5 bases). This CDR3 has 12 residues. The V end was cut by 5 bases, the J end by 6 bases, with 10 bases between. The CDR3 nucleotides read TGTGCCAGCAGTGGACATGAGGCTGAAGCTTTCTTT. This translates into CASSGHEAEAFF.

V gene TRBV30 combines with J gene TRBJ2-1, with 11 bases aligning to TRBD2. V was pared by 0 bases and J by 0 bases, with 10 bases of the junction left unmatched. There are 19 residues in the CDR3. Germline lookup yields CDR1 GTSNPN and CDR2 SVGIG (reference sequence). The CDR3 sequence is CAWSVRTSGGLSSYNEQFF. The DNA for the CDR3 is TGTGCCTGGAGTGTACGAACTAGCGGGGGCCTAAGCTCCTACAATGAGCAGTTCTTC.

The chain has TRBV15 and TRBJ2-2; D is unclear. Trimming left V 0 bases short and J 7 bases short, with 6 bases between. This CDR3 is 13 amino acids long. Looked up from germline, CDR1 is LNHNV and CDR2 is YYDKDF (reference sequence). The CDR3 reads CATSREWGGELFF. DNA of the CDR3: TGTGCCACCAGCAGAGAATGGGGCGGGGAGCTGTTTTTT.

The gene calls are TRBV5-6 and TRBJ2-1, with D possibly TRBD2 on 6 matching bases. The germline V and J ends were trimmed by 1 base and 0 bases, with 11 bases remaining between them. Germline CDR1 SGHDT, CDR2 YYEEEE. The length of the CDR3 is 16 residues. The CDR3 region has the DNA TGTGCCAGCAGCTTGTTTGCGGGGACCTCCTACAATGAGCAGTTCTTC. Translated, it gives CASSLFAGTSYNEQFF.

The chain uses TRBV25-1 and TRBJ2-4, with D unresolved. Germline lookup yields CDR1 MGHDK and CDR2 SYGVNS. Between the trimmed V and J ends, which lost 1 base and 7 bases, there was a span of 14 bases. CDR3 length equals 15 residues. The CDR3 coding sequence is TGTGCCAGCAGTGAATCTGCAGGTCTGCAGAACATTCAGTACTTC. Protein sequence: CASSESAGLQNIQYF.

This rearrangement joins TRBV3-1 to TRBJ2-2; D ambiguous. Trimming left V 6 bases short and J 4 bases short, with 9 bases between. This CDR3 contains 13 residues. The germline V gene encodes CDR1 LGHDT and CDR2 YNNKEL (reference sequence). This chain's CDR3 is CASRQFTTGELFF. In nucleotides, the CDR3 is TGTGCCAGCAGGCAATTCACCACCGGGGAGCTGTTTTTT.

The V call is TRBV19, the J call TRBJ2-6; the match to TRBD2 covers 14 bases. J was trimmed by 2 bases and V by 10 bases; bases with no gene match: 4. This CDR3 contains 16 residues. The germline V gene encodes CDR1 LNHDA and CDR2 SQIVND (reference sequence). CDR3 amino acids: CATRGLAGAGANVLTF. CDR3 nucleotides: TGTGCCACCAGGGGACTAGCGGGGGCTGGGGCCAACGTCCTGACTTTC.

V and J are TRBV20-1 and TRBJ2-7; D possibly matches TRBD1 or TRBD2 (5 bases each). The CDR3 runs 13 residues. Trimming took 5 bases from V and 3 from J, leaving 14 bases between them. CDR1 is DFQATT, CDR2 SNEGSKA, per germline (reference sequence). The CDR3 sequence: CSAPGRPGYEQYF. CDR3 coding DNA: TGCAGTGCTCCGGGACGGCCGGGCTACGAGCAGTACTTC.

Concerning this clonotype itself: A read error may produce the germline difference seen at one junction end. The CDR3 sequence is CASSLGVSGNEQFF. CDR3 DNA sequence: TGTGCTAGCAGCTTAGGCGTTAGCGGCAATGAGCAGTTCTTC. The chain is built from TRBV7-7 and TRBJ2-1, with TRBD2 as a possible D gene (6 bases). The CDR3 spans 14 residues. Looked up from germline, CDR1 is SSHAT and CDR2 is FNYEAQ (reference sequence).

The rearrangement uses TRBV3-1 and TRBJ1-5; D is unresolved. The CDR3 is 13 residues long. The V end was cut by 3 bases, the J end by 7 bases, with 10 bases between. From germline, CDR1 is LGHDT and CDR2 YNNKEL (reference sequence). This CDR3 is CASSQAGPQPQHF. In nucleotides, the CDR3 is TGTGCCAGCAGCCAGGCAGGTCCCCAGCCCCAGCATTTT.

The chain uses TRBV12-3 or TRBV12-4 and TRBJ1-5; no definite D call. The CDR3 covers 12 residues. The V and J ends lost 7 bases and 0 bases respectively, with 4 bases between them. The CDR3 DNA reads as TGTGCCAGCAAGAATAGCAATCAGCCCCAGCATTTT. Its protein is CASKNSNQPQHF.

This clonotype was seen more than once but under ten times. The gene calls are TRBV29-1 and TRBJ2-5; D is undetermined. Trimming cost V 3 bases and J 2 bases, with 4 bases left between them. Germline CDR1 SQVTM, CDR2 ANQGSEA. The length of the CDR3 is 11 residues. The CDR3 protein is CSVDTQETQYF. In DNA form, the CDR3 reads TGCAGCGTTGATACACAAGAGACCCAGTACTTC. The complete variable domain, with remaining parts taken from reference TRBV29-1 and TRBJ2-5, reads SAVISQKPSRDICQRGTSLTIQCQVDSQVTMMFWYRQQPGQSLTLIATANQGSEATYESGFVIDKFPISRPNLTFSTLTVSNMSPEDSSIYLCSVDTQETQYFGPGTRLLVL.

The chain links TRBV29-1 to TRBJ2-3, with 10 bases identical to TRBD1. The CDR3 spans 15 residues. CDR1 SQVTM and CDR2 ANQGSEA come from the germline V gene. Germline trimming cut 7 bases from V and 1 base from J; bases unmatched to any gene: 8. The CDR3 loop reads CSGRDRGRGTDTQYF. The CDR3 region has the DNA TGCAGCGGCCGGGACAGGGGACGTGGCACAGATACGCAGTATTTT.

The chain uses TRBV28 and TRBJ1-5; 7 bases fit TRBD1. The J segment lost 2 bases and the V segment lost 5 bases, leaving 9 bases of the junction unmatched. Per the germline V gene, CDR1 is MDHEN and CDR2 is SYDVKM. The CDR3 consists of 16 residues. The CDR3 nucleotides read TGTGCCAGCAGTCCCTTAGGGCAGGGGGGCAATCAGCCCCAGCATTTT. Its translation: CASSPLGQGGNQPQHF. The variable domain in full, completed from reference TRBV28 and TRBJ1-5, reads DVKVTQSSRYLVKRTGEKVFLECVQDMDHENMFWYRQDPGLGLRLIYFSYDVKMKEKGDIPEGYSVSREKKERFSLILESASTNQTSMYLCASSPLGQGGNQPQHFGDGTRLSIL.

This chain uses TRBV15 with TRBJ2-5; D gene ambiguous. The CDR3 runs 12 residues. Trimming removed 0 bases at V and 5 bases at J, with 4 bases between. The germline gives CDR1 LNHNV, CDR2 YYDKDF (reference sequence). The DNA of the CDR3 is TGTGCCACCAGCAGAGATCTGGAGACCCAGTACTTC. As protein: CATSRDLETQYF.

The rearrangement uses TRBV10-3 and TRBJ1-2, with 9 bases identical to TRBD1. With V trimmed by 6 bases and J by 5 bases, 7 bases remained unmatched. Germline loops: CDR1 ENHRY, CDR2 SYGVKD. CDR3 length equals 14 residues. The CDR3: CAISLDRGQYGYTF. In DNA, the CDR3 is TGTGCCATCAGCTTGGACAGGGGCCAGTATGGCTACACCTTC.

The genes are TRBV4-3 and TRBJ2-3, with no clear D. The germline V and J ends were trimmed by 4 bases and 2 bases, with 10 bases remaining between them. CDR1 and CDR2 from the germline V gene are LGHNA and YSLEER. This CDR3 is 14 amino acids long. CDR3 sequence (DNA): TGCGCCAGCAGCCCCGACAAATTCACAGATACGCAGTATTTT. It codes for CASSPDKFTDTQYF.

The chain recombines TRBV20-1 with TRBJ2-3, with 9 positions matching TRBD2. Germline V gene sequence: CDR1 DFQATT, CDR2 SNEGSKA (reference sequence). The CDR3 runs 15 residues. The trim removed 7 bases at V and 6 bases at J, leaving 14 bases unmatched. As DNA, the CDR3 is TGCAGTGTCCCTCCGGCTAGCGGGGTTGATGATACGCAGTATTTT. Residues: CSVPPASGVDDTQYF.

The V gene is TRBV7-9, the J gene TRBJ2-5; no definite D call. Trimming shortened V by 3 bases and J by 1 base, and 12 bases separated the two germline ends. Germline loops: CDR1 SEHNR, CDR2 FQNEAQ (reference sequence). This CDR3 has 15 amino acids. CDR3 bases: TGTGCCAGCAGCTTGAAGGACGGCTCCCAAGAGACCCAGTACTTC. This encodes CASSLKDGSQETQYF. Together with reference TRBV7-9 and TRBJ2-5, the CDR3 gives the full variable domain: DTGVSQNPRHKITKRGQNVTFRCDPISEHNRLYWYRQTLGQGPEFLTYFQNEAQLEKSRLLSDRFSAERPKGSFSTLEIQRTEQGDSAMYLCASSLKDGSQETQYFGPGTRLLVL.